Given below is one TCR beta chain in context. The sample originates from a study of CD8 T cells in ankylosing spondylitis. TCRdb reanalysed the 5' RACE reads using MiXCR and keeps one entry per CDR3 protein. The sample contains about 160,000 distinct CDR3 sequences, about 17% of which appear only once. The material sequenced was blood, either unsorted or a sorted T cell fraction (not recorded which). The source of this sequence is a male donor with ankylosing spondylitis or in good health (not recorded which).

DNA for the CDR3: TGTGCCAGCAGCTTACAATTCATGAACACTGAAGCTTTCTTT. Its translation: CASSLQFMNTEAFF. The chain links TRBV7-2 to TRBJ1-1, with unresolved D. Germline CDR1 SGHTA, CDR2 FQGNSA. The CDR3 is 14 amino acids. V was cut by 2 bases and J by 0 bases, with 7 bases left in between.